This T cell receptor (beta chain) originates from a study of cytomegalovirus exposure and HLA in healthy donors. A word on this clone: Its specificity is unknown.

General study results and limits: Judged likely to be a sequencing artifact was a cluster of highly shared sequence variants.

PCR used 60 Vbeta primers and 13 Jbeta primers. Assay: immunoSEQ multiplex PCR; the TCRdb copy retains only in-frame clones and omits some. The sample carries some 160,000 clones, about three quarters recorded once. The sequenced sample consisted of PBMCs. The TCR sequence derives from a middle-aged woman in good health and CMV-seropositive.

Here the CDR3 reads CASSMREGRGEELFF. CDR3 coding DNA: TGTGCCAGTAGTATGAGGGAGGGAAGAGGCGAGGAGCTGTTTTTT. V and J are TRBV19 and TRBJ2-2, with 7 bases that match TRBD2. V lost 3 bases, J lost 10 bases, and 11 bases stayed unmatched. This CDR3 is built from 15 residues. CDR1 is LNHDA, CDR2 SQIVND, per germline (reference sequence).